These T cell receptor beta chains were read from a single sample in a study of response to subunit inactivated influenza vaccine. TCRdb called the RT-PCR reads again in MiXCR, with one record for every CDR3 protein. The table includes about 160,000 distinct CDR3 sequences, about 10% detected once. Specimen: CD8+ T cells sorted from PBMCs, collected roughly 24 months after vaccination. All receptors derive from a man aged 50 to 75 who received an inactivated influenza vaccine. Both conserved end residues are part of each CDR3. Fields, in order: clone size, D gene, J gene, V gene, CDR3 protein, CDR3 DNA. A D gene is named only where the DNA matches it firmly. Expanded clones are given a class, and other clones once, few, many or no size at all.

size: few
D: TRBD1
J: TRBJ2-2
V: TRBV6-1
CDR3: CASYDRVSTGELFF
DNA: TGTGCCAGCTACGACAGGGTTAGCACCGGGGAGCTGTTTTTT

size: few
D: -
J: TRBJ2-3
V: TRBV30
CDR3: CAWSGTVGGPGDTQYF
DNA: TGTGCCTGGAGTGGGACGGTAGGGGGGCCTGGGGATACGCAGTATTTT

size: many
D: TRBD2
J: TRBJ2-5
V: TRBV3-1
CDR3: CASSPAGLAGETQYF
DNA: TGTGCCAGCAGCCCGGCCGGACTAGCGGGAGAGACCCAGTACTTC

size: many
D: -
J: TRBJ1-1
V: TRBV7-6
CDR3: CASSVYLQKNTEAFF
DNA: TGTGCCAGCAGCGTGTATCTCCAGAAGAACACTGAAGCTTTCTTT

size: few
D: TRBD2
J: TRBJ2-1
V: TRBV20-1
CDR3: CSARGDSGIYNEQFF
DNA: TGCAGTGCTAGAGGAGATAGCGGGATCTACAATGAGCAGTTCTTC

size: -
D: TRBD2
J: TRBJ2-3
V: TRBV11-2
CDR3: CASSSWTSGGDTQYF
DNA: TGTGCCAGCAGCTCCTGGACTAGCGGGGGGGATACGCAGTATTTT

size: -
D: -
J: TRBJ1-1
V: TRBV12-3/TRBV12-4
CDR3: CASSWQGLAEAFF
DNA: TGTGCCAGCAGTTGGCAGGGCTTGGCTGAAGCTTTCTTT

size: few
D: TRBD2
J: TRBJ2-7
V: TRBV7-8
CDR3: CASSPWTSRFSYEQYF
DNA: TGTGCCAGCAGCCCGTGGACTAGCCGTTTCTCCTACGAGCAGTACTTC

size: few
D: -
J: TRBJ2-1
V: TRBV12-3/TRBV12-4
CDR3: CASRPGGARRDEQFF
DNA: TGTGCCAGCAGACCTGGCGGGGCCCGAAGGGATGAGCAGTTCTTC

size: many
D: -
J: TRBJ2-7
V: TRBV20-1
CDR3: CSAETGDSPFEQYF
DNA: TGCAGTGCGGAAACAGGGGACTCCCCCTTCGAGCAGTACTTC

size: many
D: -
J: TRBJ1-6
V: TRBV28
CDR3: CAARELENSPLHF
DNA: TGTGCCGCCCGGGAGTTGGAAAATTCACCCCTCCACTTT

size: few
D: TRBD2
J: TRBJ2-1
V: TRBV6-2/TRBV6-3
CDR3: CASSGTSSNEQFF
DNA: TGTGCCAGCAGCGGGACTAGCAGCAATGAGCAGTTCTTC

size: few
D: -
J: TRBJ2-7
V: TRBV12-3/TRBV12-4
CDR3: CASSSRTDEQYF
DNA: TGTGCCAGCAGTAGTAGGACAGACGAGCAGTACTTC

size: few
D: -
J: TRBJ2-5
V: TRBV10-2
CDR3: CASSEFLLQETQYF
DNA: TGCGCCAGCAGTGAGTTCCTCCTCCAAGAGACCCAGTACTTC

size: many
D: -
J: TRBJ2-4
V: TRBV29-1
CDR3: CSVEGRGVGDIQYF
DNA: TGCAGCGTTGAAGGTCGGGGCGTGGGGGACATTCAGTACTTC

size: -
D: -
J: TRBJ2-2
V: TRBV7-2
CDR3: CASSLGGPIGELFF
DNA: TGTGCCAGCAGCTTAGGGGGGCCCATCGGGGAGCTGTTTTTT

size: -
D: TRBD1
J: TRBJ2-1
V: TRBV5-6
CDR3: CASSLRIGTDPYNEQFF
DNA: TGTGCCAGCAGCTTGCGGATAGGGACAGACCCTTACAATGAGCAGTTCTTC

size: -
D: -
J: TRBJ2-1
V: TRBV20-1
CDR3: CSASLSYNEQFF
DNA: TGCAGTGCATCACTCTCCTACAATGAGCAGTTCTTC

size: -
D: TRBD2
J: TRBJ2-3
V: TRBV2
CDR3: CASSGLAGFTDTQYF
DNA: TGTGCCAGCAGTGGACTAGCGGGGTTCACAGATACGCAGTATTTT

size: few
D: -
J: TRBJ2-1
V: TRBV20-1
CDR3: CSVEYNEQFF
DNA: TGCAGTGTTGAGTACAATGAGCAGTTCTTC

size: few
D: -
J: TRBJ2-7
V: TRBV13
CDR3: CASSIGTGKSSYEQYF
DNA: TGTGCCAGCAGCATAGGAACAGGAAAAAGCTCCTACGAGCAGTACTTC

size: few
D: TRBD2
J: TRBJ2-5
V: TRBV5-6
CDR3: CASSLVGLAGDETQYF
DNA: TGTGCCAGCAGCTTGGTAGGGCTAGCGGGAGATGAGACCCAGTACTTC

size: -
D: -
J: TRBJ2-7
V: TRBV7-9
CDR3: CASSSGTDYEQYF
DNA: TGTGCCAGCAGCTCAGGGACGGACTACGAGCAGTACTTC

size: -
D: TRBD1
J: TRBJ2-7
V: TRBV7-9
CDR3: CASSSIGRQGDEQYF
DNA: TGTGCCAGCAGCTCCATTGGACGGCAGGGGGACGAGCAGTACTTC

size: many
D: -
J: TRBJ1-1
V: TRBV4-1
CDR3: CASSPRGGTEAFF
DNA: TGCGCCAGCAGCCCCAGGGGTGGCACTGAAGCTTTCTTT

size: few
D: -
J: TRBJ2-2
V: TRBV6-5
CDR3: CASSYLLAGSEELFF
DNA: TGTGCCAGCAGTTACCTCCTGGCCGGGAGTGAGGAGCTGTTTTTT

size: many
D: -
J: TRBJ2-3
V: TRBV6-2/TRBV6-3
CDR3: CASSYESEKGGDTQYF
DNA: TGTGCCAGCAGTTACGAATCCGAGAAAGGGGGAGATACGCAGTATTTT

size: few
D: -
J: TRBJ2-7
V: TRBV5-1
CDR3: CASSSGDYEQYF
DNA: TGCGCCAGCAGCTCAGGGGATTACGAGCAGTACTTC

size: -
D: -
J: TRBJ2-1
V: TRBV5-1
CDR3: CASSLQGIDNEQFF
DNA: TGCGCCAGCAGCTTGCAGGGGATCGACAATGAGCAGTTCTTC

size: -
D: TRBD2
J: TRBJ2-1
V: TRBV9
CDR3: CASSVALREGSYNEQFF
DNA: TGTGCCAGCAGCGTAGCTCTACGGGAGGGTTCCTACAATGAGCAGTTCTTC

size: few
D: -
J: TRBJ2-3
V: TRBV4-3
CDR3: CASSQDSGLGGTDTQYF
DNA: TGCGCCAGCAGCCAAGATAGTGGGCTCGGCGGGACAGATACGCAGTATTTT

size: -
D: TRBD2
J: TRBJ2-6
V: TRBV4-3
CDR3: CASSPRAQGLAKSGANVLTF
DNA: TGCGCCAGCAGCCCGAGAGCTCAAGGACTAGCAAAATCTGGGGCCAACGTCCTGACTTTC

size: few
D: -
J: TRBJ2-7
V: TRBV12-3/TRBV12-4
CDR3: CASTPTGLLYEQYF
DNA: TGTGCCAGCACCCCGACAGGCCTTCTTTACGAGCAGTACTTC

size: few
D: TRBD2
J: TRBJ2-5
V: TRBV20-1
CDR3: CSGFQGGFETQYF
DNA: TGCAGTGGGTTCCAGGGAGGGTTTGAGACCCAGTACTTC

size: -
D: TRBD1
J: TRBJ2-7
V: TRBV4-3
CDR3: CASSQAATGGINEQYF
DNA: TGCGCCAGCAGCCAAGCCGCGACAGGGGGAATCAACGAGCAGTACTTC

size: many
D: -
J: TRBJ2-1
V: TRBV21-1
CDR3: CASPGLAPYNEQFF
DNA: TGTGCCAGCCCGGGACTAGCTCCCTACAATGAGCAGTTCTTC

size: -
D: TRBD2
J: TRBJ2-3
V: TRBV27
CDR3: CASSLTSGGQGTQYF
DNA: TGTGCCAGCAGTTTGACTAGCGGGGGTCAGGGTACGCAGTATTTT

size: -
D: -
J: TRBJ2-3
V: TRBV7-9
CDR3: CASSSGVDTQYF
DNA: TGTGCCAGCAGCTCTGGAGTTGATACGCAGTATTTT

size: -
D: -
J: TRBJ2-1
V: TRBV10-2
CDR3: CASRDLYNEQFF
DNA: TGCGCCAGCAGGGATCTATACAATGAGCAGTTCTTC

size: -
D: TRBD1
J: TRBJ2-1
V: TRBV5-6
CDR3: CASSLPGTDLYNEQFF
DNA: TGTGCCAGCAGCCTCCCCGGGACAGATCTTTACAATGAGCAGTTCTTC

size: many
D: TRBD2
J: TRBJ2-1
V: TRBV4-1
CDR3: CASSQVAGGYNEQFF
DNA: TGCGCCAGCAGCCAAGTTGCCGGGGGGTACAATGAGCAGTTCTTC

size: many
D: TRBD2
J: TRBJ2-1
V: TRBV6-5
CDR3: CASSYSRTSGARGQFF
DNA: TGTGCCAGCAGTTACTCGAGGACTAGCGGGGCGCGTGGGCAGTTCTTC

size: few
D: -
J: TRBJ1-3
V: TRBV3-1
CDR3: CASSQERGPGNTIYF
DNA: TGTGCCAGCAGCCAAGAGCGGGGGCCTGGAAACACCATATATTTT